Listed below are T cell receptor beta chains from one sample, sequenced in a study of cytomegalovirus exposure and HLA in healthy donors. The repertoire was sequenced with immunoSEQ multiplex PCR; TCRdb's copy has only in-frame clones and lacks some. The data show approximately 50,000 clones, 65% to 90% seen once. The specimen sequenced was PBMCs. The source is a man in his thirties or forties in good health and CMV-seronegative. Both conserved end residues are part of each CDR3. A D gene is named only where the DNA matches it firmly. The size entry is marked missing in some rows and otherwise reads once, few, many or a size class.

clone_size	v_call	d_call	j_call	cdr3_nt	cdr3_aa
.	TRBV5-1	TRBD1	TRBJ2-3	TGCGCCAGCAGCTTGGGGACAGGGGCCCCTAGCACAGATACGCAGTATTTT	CASSLGTGAPSTDTQYF
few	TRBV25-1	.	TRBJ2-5	TGTGCCAGCAGTCGCTGGGGGGGCGGAGAGACCCAGTACTTC	CASSRWGGGETQYF
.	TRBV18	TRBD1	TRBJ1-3	TGTGCCAGCTCACCTTCGCGGACAGGCCGAAACACCATATATTTT	CASSPSRTGRNTIYF
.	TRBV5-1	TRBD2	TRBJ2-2	TGCGCCAGCAGCGCCGGACTAGCGGGAGGGCCCTCATCCGGGGAGCTGTTTTTT	CASSAGLAGGPSSGELFF
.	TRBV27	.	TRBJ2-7	TGTGCCAGCAGTTTATCCCTAGCGACCCACTACGAGCAGTACTTC	CASSLSLATHYEQYF
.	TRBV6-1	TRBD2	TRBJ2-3	TGTGCCAGCAGTGAAGGAAGGACTAGCGGCACAGATACGCAGTATTTT	CASSEGRTSGTDTQYF
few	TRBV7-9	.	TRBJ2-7	TGTGCCAGCAGCTACGGACAGTCCTACGAGCAGTACTTC	CASSYGQSYEQYF
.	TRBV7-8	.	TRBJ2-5	TGTGCCAGCAGCTTAGAGGAGGTCCAAGAGACCCAGTACTTC	CASSLEEVQETQYF
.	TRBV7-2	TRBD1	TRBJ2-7	TGTGCCAGCAGCTTAATGGGGACAGGGGGCGCCTACGAGCAGTACTTC	CASSLMGTGGAYEQYF
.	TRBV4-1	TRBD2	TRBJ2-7	TGCGCCAGCAGCCAAGAGGGAGCGGGGGGGACCTACGAGCAGTACTTC	CASSQEGAGGTYEQYF